The source of this TCR beta chain is a study of Ad26.COV2.S vaccination and SARS-CoV-2 variants (dated by TCRdb to the early 2020s). Turning to the overall study: Donors in the vaccine arm were drawn from COV1001, a multicentre, randomized, double-blind, placebo-controlled phase I-IIa trial testing Ad26.COV2.S in healthy adults. A total of 32 samples were included in the TCR-sequenced set, comprising 19 Ad26.COV2.S vaccine recipients, 5 placebo recipients and 8 SARS-CoV-2 convalescent individuals. Investigators remained blinded to trial group allocation during experiments and outcome assessment. TCRbeta repertoire sequencing was used to assess the specificity and breadth of SARS-CoV-2-reactive T cell receptors after Ad26.COV2.S vaccination. Ad26.COV2.S was administered intramuscularly at 5 x 10^10 or 1 x 10^11 viral particles, either as a single shot or as two shots given 56 days apart. Trial participants were randomized into five groups of five, in which low-dose or high-dose Ad26.COV2.S was given once or twice, or placebo was given on both occasions.

The immunoSEQ Assay was the method used to sequence TCRbeta CDR3 regions. After extraction, genomic DNA underwent amplification by bias-controlled multiplex PCR, followed by high-throughput sequencing. The published analysis was carried out like this. To quantify the absolute abundance of each unique TCRbeta CDR3 region, sequences were collapsed and filtered. Usable DNA was measured by amplifying reference genes present in all nucleated cells, and TCRbeta template counts were normalized to that usable DNA to estimate T cell fraction. Repertoire TCRs were annotated as SARS-CoV-2-specific by exact matching of V gene, CDR3 amino acid sequence and J gene to a known reactive TCR set. The reference SARS-CoV-2 TCR set was obtained from MIRA and was filtered for enrichment in COVID-19-positive ImmuneCODE repertoires, whereby public or cross-reactive TCRs were removed. Using the MIRA antigens, annotated TCRs were further analysed by specific ORF or by position within an ORF. Depth was the summed frequency of annotated unique rearrangements, while breadth was defined as annotated unique rearrangements over total unique productive rearrangements. Two-sided Wilcoxon rank-sum tests were applied when comparing TCR breadth between groups. The clones in this table, taken by TCRdb from immuneACCESS, are in-frame only. Not every clone is retained; where verified, under half of the shortfall comes from an unresolved V gene, and the cause of the rest is unknown. The DNA gave D and trimming, while V, J and clone size come from that table. The sample table records about 240,000 clones; approximately 90% of these occur just once. The top ten clones comprise roughly 10% of the sample.

V was cut back by 3 bases and J by 8 bases, leaving a gap of 17 bases between them. Sequences MNHNS (CDR1) and SASEGT (CDR2) are obtained from the germline V gene. Measured from the cysteine to the phenylalanine, the CDR3 is 14 residues long. Just the 42-base CDR3 DNA is kept, in frame starting at base 1. General conclusions and limits of the study: Vaccine and placebo recipients had similar non-spike TCR breadth, a finding consistent with the vaccine containing only spike. Substantial breadth of spike-specific CD8+ and CD4+ T cell responses was reported after vaccination. Ad26.COV2.S recipients had higher spike-specific TCR breadth than placebo recipients (P = 0.0014). The authors noted that total T cell responses may have been underestimated by the TCR breadth and depth analyses. The study was not powered to compare responses between vaccine doses or regimens.

The sample's treatment or condition label is to be understood as: roughly 18 received Ad26.COV2.S at low or high dose, single or two shots; about 5 received placebo; per-sample allocation not given. Repertoires of vaccine and placebo recipients were sequenced from samples taken on day 63 after the first injection. Cohort 1b enrolled around 24 adults aged 18-55 years at a single site in Boston, USA, between 29 July and 7 August 2020. As a vaccine, Ad26.COV2.S was a replication-incompetent adenovirus type 26 vector that expressed a prefusion-stabilized SARS-CoV-2 spike protein derived from the original Wuhan strain. This clone has only one observation. Its antigen is currently not known. Base qualities are not recorded, but no much larger clone differs from it by a single base.

The V and J segments used are TRBV6-1 and TRBJ2-7; D gene: possibly TRBD1, on 7 matching bases. This clonotype was sampled from a person aged 18-60 years who received the Ad26.COV2.S COVID-19 vaccine or a placebo. The starting material was peripheral blood, obtained in a trial of Ad26.COV2.S vaccine versus placebo. CDR3 sequence: CASSERGRGSKQYF. The nucleotide sequence is given as TGTGCCAGCAGTGAGCGGGGCAGGGGGAGCAAGCAGTACTTC.